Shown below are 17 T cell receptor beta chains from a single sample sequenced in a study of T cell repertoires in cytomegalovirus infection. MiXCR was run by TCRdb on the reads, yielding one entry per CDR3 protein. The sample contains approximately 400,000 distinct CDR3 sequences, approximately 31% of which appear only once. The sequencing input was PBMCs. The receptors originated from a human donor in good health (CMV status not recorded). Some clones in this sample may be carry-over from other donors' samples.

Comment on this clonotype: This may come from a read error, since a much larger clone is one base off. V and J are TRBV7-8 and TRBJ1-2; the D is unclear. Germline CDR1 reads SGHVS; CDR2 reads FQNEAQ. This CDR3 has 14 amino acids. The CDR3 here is CSSSNNGKTYGYTF. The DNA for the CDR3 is TGTTCCAGCAGCAACAACGGAAAGACCTATGGCTACACCTTC. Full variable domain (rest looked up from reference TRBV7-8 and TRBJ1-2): GAGVSQSPRYKVAKRGQDVALRCDPISGHVSLFWYQQALGQGPEFLTYFQNEAQLDKSGLPSDRFFAERPEGSVSTLKIQRTQQEDSAVYLCSSSNNGKTYGYTFGSGTRLTVV.

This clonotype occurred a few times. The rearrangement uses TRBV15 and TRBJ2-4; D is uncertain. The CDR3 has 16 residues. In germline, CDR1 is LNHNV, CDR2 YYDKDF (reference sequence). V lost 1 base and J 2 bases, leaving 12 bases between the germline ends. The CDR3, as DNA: TGTGCCACCAGCAGAGGATTAAGGGATACCAAAAACATTCAGTACTTC. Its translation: CATSRGLRDTKNIQYF.

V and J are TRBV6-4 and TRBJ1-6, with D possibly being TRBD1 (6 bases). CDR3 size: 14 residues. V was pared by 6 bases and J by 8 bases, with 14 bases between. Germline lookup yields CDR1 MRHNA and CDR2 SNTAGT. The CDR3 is CASSKTGLDSPLHF. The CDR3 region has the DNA TGTGCCAGCAGCAAAACAGGGCTGGATTCACCCCTCCACTTT.

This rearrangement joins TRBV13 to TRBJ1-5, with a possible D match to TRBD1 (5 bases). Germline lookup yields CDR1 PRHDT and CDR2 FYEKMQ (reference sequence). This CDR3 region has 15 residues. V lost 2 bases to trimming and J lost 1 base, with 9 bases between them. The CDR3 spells CASSLRQSSNQPQHF. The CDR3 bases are TGTGCCAGCAGCTTACGACAGAGCAGCAATCAGCCCCAGCATTTT.

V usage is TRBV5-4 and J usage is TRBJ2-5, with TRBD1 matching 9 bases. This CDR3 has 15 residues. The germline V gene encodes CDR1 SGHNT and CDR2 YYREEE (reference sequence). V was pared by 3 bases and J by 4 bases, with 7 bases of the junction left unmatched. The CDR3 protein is CASSYGTGNLETQYF. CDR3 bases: TGTGCCAGCAGCTACGGGACAGGGAATTTAGAGACCCAGTACTTC.

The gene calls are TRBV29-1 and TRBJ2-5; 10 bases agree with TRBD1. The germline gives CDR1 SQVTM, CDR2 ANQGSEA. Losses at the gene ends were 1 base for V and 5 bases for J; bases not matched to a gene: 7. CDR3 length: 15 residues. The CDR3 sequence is CSVEARDRGGETQYF. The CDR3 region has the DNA TGCAGCGTTGAAGCCCGGGACAGGGGAGGTGAGACCCAGTACTTC.

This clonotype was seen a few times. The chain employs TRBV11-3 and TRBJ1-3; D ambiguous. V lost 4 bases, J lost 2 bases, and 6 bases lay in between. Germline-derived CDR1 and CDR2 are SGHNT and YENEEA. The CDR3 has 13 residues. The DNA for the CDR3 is TGTGCCAGCAGCTCCGGGGCTGGAAACACCATATATTTT. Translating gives CASSSGAGNTIYF.

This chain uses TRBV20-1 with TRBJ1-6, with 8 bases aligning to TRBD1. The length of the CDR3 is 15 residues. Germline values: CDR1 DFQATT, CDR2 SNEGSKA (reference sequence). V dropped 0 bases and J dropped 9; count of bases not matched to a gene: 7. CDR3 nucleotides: TGCAGTGCTAGAGATCCACAGGGGGAAATTTCACCCCTCCACTTT. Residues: CSARDPQGEISPLHF.

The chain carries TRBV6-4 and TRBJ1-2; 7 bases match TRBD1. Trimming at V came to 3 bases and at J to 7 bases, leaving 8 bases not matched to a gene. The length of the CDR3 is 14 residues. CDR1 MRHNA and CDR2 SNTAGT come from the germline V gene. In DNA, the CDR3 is TGTGCCAGCAGTGATAAGAGAGGGGGCACTGGCTACACCTTC. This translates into CASSDKRGGTGYTF.

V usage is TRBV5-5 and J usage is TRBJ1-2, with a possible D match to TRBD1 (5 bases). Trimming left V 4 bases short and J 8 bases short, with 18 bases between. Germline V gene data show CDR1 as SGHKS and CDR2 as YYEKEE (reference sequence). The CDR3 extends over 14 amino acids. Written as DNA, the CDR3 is TGTGCCAGCAGCCACGGGCTTCCCAGGGAGGGCTACACCTTC. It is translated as CASSHGLPREGYTF.

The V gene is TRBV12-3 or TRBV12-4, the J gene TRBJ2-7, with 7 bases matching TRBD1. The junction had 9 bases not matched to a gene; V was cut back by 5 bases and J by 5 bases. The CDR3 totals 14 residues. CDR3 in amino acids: CASSTGTATHEQYF. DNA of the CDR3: TGTGCCAGCAGTACCGGGACAGCCACCCACGAGCAGTACTTC.

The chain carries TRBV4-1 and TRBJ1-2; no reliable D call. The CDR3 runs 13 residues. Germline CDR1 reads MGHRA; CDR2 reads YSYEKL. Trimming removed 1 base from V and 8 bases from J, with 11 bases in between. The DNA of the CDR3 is TGCGCCAGCAGCCAAGTTTCTGTTGCGGGCTACACCTTC. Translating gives CASSQVSVAGYTF.

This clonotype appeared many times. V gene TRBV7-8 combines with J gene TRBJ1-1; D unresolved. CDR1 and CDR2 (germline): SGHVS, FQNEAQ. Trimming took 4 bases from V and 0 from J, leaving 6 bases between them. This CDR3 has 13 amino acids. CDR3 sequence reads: CASSSYVNTEAFF. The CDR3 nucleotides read TGTGCCAGCAGCTCCTATGTGAACACTGAAGCTTTCTTT.

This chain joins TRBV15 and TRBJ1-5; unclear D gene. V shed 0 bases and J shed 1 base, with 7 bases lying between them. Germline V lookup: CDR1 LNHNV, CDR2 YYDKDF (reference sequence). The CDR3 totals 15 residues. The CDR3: CATSRDRYSNQPQHF. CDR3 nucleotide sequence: TGTGCCACCAGCAGAGATAGGTACAGCAATCAGCCCCAGCATTTT.

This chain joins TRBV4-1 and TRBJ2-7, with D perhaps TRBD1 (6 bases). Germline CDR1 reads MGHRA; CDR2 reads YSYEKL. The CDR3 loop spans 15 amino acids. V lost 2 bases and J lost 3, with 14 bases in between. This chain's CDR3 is CASSQFYTGNYEQYF. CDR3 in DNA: TGCGCCAGCAGCCAATTTTATACAGGGAACTACGAGCAGTACTTC.

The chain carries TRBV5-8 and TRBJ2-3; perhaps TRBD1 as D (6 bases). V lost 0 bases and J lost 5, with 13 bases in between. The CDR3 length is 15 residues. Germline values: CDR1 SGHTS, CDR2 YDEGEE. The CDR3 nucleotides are TGTGCCAGCAGCTTGGCCCAGGGGCGAGGAGATACGCAGTATTTT. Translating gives CASSLAQGRGDTQYF.

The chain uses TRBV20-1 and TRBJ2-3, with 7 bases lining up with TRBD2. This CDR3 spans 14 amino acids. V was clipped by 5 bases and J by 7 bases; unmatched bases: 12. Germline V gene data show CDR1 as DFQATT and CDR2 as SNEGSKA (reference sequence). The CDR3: CSALLAVAGYTQYF. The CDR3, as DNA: TGCAGTGCTTTGCTAGCGGTGGCGGGGTATACGCAGTATTTT.